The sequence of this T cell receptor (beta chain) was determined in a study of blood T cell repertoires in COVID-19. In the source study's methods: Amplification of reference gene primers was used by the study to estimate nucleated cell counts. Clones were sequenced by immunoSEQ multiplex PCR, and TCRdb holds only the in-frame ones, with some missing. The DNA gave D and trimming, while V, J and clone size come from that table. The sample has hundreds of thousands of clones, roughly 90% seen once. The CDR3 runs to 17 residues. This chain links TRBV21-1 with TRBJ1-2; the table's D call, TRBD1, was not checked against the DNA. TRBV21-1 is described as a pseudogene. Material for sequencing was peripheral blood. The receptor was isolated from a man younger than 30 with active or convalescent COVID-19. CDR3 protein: CASSPPGTGGKGYGYTF. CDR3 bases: TGTGCCAGCAGCCCTCCCGGGACAGGGGGTAAGGGCTATGGCTACACCTTC.